The 20 T cell receptor beta chains below come from one sample, sequenced in a study of cytomegalovirus exposure and HLA in healthy donors. This PCR relied on a set of 60 Vbeta primers and 13 Jbeta primers. Produced via immunoSEQ multiplex PCR; TCRdb's table is partial and in-frame only. The sample records under 200,000 clones, approximately 80% being singletons. The sample consisted of PBMCs. These receptors were obtained from a man aged 60 to 75 in good health and CMV-seronegative.

Of note for this clone: One junction end does not reproduce the germline sequence, and a read error may be involved. For the CDR3, the DNA is TGTGCCAGCTCACCACCCCGGGGGCGGGGGGGCTACGATGAGCAGTTCTTC. Translation gives CASSPPRGRGGYDEQFF. The chain recombines TRBV18 with TRBJ2-1, with TRBD2 matching 9 bases. Germline lookup yields CDR1 KGHSH and CDR2 LQKENI. The CDR3 length is 17 residues. Looking up the rest from reference TRBV18 and TRBJ2-1 gives the full variable domain: NAGVMQNPRHLVRRRGQEARLRCSPMKGHSHVYWYRQLPEEGLKFMVYLQKENIIDESGMPKERFSAEFPKEGPSILRIQQVVRGDSAAYFCASSPPRGRGGYDEQFFGPGTRLTVL.

The chain has TRBV28 and TRBJ2-7; possible D gene TRBD1, 5 bases. Trimming pared 10 bases from V and 1 base from J, leaving 14 bases between. CDR1 MDHEN and CDR2 SYDVKM come from the germline V gene. The CDR3 sequence is 13 residues long. The CDR3 coding sequence is TGTGCCATTCAGGGTAGGCGTTCCTACGAGCAGTACTTC. Encoded protein: CAIQGRRSYEQYF.

This clone was counted only a few times. V and J are TRBV5-1 and TRBJ2-7; a weak D match, TRBD2 (7 bases). The V end was cut by 0 bases, the J end by 2 bases, with 12 bases between. The germline CDR1 and CDR2 sequences are SGHRS and YFSETQ. There are 15 residues in the CDR3. This CDR3 reads CASSLVPGGPYEQYF. CDR3 DNA: TGCGCCAGCAGCTTGGTTCCGGGGGGCCCCTACGAGCAGTACTTC. The variable domain in full, with the rest retrieved from reference TRBV5-1 and TRBJ2-7, is KAGVTQTPRYLIKTRGQQVTLSCSPISGHRSVSWYQQTPGQGLQFLFEYFSETQRNKGNFPGRFSGRQFSNSRSEMNVSTLELGDSALYLCASSLVPGGPYEQYFGPGTRLTVT.

This clone was counted between two and nine times. V usage is TRBV7-2 and J usage is TRBJ1-1; D unclear. V gave up 4 bases and J gave up 1 base, with 7 bases separating them. The CDR3 runs 13 residues. Germline V lookup: CDR1 SGHTA, CDR2 FQGNSA. The CDR3 reads CASSSQENTEAFF. The CDR3 bases are TGTGCCAGCAGCTCCCAGGAGAACACTGAAGCTTTCTTT.

This CDR3 reads CAWSLAAITDTQYF. The CDR3 bases are TGTGCCTGGAGCCTAGCGGCCATAACAGATACGCAGTATTTT. The rearrangement links TRBV30 to TRBJ2-3; 7 bases agree with TRBD2. CDR3 size: 14 residues. J was trimmed by 3 bases and V by 3 bases; bases with no gene match: 6. Germline CDR1 and CDR2: GTSNPN and SVGIG (reference sequence).

The chain combines TRBV7-9 with TRBJ2-1; 12 bases align to TRBD2. The CDR3 runs to 16 residues. Trimming cost V 2 bases and J 5 bases; bases outside gene matches: 4. Germline V lookup: CDR1 SEHNR, CDR2 FQNEAQ (reference sequence). This chain's CDR3 is CASSLLAGGHNNEQFF. CDR3 nucleotides: TGTGCCAGCAGCTTACTAGCGGGAGGGCACAACAATGAGCAGTTCTTC.

The chain couples TRBV9 to TRBJ2-6; D uncertain. Germline V gene sequence: CDR1 SGDLS, CDR2 YYNGEE. The ends were cut back, 0 bases at V and 4 bases at J, with 20 bases in the middle. This CDR3 has 19 residues. CDR3 in DNA: TGTGCCAGCAGCGTAGCCCTCCCCGCCCTAGTCCCCGGGGCCAACGTCCTGACTTTC. Translated, it gives CASSVALPALVPGANVLTF.

The chain uses TRBV28 and TRBJ1-4, with 7 bases identical to TRBD1. CDR3 length: 16 residues. Germline V gives CDR1 MDHEN, CDR2 SYDVKM. The junction had 6 bases not matched to a gene; V was cut back by 5 bases and J by 0 bases. This CDR3 is CASSTGQAATNEKLFF. CDR3 DNA: TGTGCCAGCAGTACTGGACAGGCTGCAACTAATGAAAAACTGTTTTTT.

The chain recombines TRBV13 with TRBJ2-5, with unresolved D. The J call is in doubt because the DNA end fits TRBJ2-7 better. CDR3 length: 12 amino acids. Germline V gene data show CDR1 as PRHDT and CDR2 as FYEKMQ (reference sequence). CDR3 protein: CASSLERYEQYF. CDR3 bases: TGTGCCAGCAGCTTAGAGCGCTACGAGCAGTACTTC.

V usage is TRBV27 and J usage is TRBJ2-1; 11 nucleotides align to TRBD2. After removal of 8 bases from V and 2 bases from J, the junction contained 5 bases not matched to a gene. Germline assignment: CDR1 MNHEY and CDR2 SMNVEV (reference sequence). CDR3 length: 15 residues. DNA for the CDR3: TGTGCCAGCTCTCCACTAGCGGGAGCCTACAATGAGCAGTTCTTC. Its protein product is CASSPLAGAYNEQFF.

The rearrangement uses TRBV9 and TRBJ2-1, with 7 nucleotides matching TRBD1. The CDR3 spans 15 residues. J gave up 0 bases and V 3 bases, and 3 bases lay outside the gene matches. Germline-derived CDR1 and CDR2 are SGDLS and YYNGEE. The CDR3 loop reads CASSGQGGSYNEQFF. In DNA, the CDR3 is TGTGCCAGCAGCGGACAGGGCGGCTCCTACAATGAGCAGTTCTTC. The full variable domain, in which reference TRBV9 and TRBJ2-1 provide the parts outside the CDR3, is DSGVTQTPKHLITATGQRVTLRCSPRSGDLSVYWYQQSLDQGLQFLIQYYNGEERAKGNILERFSAQQFPDLHSELNLSSLELGDSALYFCASSGQGGSYNEQFFGPGTRLTVL.

The gene calls are TRBV5-1 and TRBJ2-3; possibly TRBD2 for D (5 bases). The CDR3 totals 17 residues. V was cut by 0 bases and J by 0 bases, with 14 bases left in between. Germline CDR1 SGHRS, CDR2 YFSETQ. CDR3 loop: CASSLAGGAPSTDTQYF. The CDR3 region has the DNA TGCGCCAGCAGCTTGGCCGGAGGAGCACCTAGCACAGATACGCAGTATTTT.

The V call is TRBV4-2, the J call TRBJ1-4; TRBD1 aligns across 8 bases. The germline V gene encodes CDR1 LGHNA and CDR2 YNFKEQ. The CDR3 totals 18 residues. The V gene end was trimmed by 0 bases and the J gene end by 2 bases; junction bases not matched to a gene: 8. DNA for the CDR3: TGTGCCAGCAGCCAAGAGCCAGGGGGCGAGACTACTAATGAAAAACTGTTTTTT. Residues: CASSQEPGGETTNEKLFF.

The chain employs TRBV29-1 and TRBJ1-2, with no clear D. CDR3 size: 12 residues. Germline-derived CDR1 and CDR2 are SQVTM and ANQGSEA. V lost 3 bases to trimming and J lost 2 bases, with 7 bases between them. The DNA of the CDR3 is TGCAGCGTTGATTTACAGAACTATGGCTACACCTTC. Translation: CSVDLQNYGYTF. The variable domain in full, with the rest retrieved from reference TRBV29-1 and TRBJ1-2, is SAVISQKPSRDICQRGTSLTIQCQVDSQVTMMFWYRQQPGQSLTLIATANQGSEATYESGFVIDKFPISRPNLTFSTLTVSNMSPEDSSIYLCSVDLQNYGYTFGSGTRLTVV.

This rearrangement joins TRBV5-6 to TRBJ2-5; 12 nucleotides agree with TRBD1. The DNA end is more similar to TRBJ2-7, so the J call may be wrong. The CDR3 covers 14 residues. Germline V gene data show CDR1 as SGHDT and CDR2 as YYEEEE. CDR3 bases: TGTGCCAGCAGCACGGGACAGGGGGCGAGCGAGCAGTACTTC. Its translation: CASSTGQGASEQYF.

This sequence joins TRBV25-1 and TRBJ2-5, with D tentatively TRBD1 (6 bases). Germline loops: CDR1 MGHDK, CDR2 SYGVNS. With 7 bases removed from V and 13 bases from J, the gap between germline ends came to 13 bases. The CDR3 loop spans 10 amino acids. The CDR3 loop reads CASTRDILYF. In DNA form, the CDR3 reads TGTGCCAGCACCCGGGACATTCTGTACTTC.

This clone was observed a few times. The rearrangement uses TRBV11-2 and TRBJ2-7; D is ambiguous. The CDR3 runs 15 residues. Trimming took 2 bases from V and 4 from J, leaving 15 bases between them. Germline values: CDR1 SGHAT, CDR2 FQNNGV. The DNA of the CDR3 is TGTGCCAGCAGCTTACACGGGTCTATGGGTTACGAGCAGTACTTC. Protein sequence: CASSLHGSMGYEQYF.

This clone was detected only a few times. V is TRBV18 and J is TRBJ2-3; TRBD2 matches 11 bases. The V gene end was trimmed by 6 bases and the J gene end by 3 bases; junction bases not matched to a gene: 14. The CDR3 extends over 18 amino acids. Germline V gives CDR1 KGHSH, CDR2 LQKENI. This CDR3 reads CASSIIAGGHLNTDTQYF. The CDR3 DNA reads as TGTGCCAGCTCCATTATAGCGGGAGGGCACCTTAATACAGATACGCAGTATTTT.

The rearrangement uses TRBV6-1 and TRBJ1-2; 7 bases align to TRBD1. The CDR3 extends over 13 amino acids. Germline CDR1 is MNHNS and CDR2 is SASEGT. V lost 6 bases and J lost 7; bases outside the gene matches: 8. The CDR3 DNA is TGTGCCAGCAGCCTAGACAGGGCAGCTGGCTACACCTTC. Protein product: CASSLDRAAGYTF.

The rearrangement links TRBV18 to TRBJ2-1, with 15 bases that match TRBD2. CDR3 length equals 21 residues. CDR1 is KGHSH and CDR2 is LQKENI in the germline V gene. Trimming at V came to 0 bases and at J to 1 base, leaving 10 bases not matched to a gene. The DNA of the CDR3 is TGTGCCAGCTCACCACCAGGGACTAGCGGGGGGTTCAGCGGGTCCTACAATGAGCAGTTCTTC. This gives the protein CASSPPGTSGGFSGSYNEQFF.